Shown below are 17 T cell receptor beta chains from a single sample sequenced in a study of blood T cell repertoires in COVID-19. Method: immunoSEQ multiplex PCR; TCRdb's copy keeps in-frame clones and lacks some. The sample records over 350,000 clones, 88% being singletons. Sample: PBMCs or T cells enriched from blood (not recorded which). These receptor sequences come from a woman in her late teens or twenties who had recovered from COVID-19.

The chain uses TRBV7-9 and TRBJ2-3; the D is unclear. Germline V gene lookup returns CDR1 SEHNR and CDR2 FQNEAQ (reference sequence). Trimming removed 5 bases from V and 5 bases from J, with 14 bases in between. The CDR3 has 14 residues. DNA of the CDR3: TGTGCCAGCAGCCTGCCCCCGAGGATAGATACGCAGTATTTT. Translated, it gives CASSLPPRIDTQYF.

This chain joins TRBV30 and TRBJ2-1; D not resolved. Germline loops: CDR1 GTSNPN, CDR2 SVGIG (reference sequence). The CDR3 has 13 residues. V lost 3 bases and J 0 bases, leaving 6 bases between the germline ends. The DNA of the CDR3 is TGTGCCTGGAGACAGACCTCCTACAATGAGCAGTTCTTC. Translating gives CAWRQTSYNEQFF.

The chain recombines TRBV5-1 with TRBJ2-7, with no clear D. CDR3 size: 11 residues. The ends were cut back, 7 bases at V and 2 bases at J, with 7 bases in the middle. Germline values: CDR1 SGHRS, CDR2 YFSETQ. The DNA for the CDR3 is TGCGCCAGCCCTATGACCTACGAGCAGTACTTC. Amino acids: CASPMTYEQYF. The whole variable domain, filled in from reference TRBV5-1 and TRBJ2-7, reads KAGVTQTPRYLIKTRGQQVTLSCSPISGHRSVSWYQQTPGQGLQFLFEYFSETQRNKGNFPGRFSGRQFSNSRSEMNVSTLELGDSALYLCASPMTYEQYFGPGTRLTVT.

CDR3: CASVSATKRANYGYTF. The CDR3 nucleotides are TGTGCCAGTGTATCAGCGACCAAAAGAGCTAACTATGGCTACACCTTC. The chain joins TRBV19 to TRBJ1-2; D is undetermined. The germline gives CDR1 LNHDA, CDR2 SQIVND (reference sequence). V dropped 8 bases and J dropped 0 bases, with 19 bases sitting between them. This CDR3 has 16 residues.

The chain couples TRBV29-1 to TRBJ1-2; D gene uncertain. Between the trimmed V and J ends, which lost 7 bases and 5 bases, there was a span of 5 bases. CDR1 SQVTM and CDR2 ANQGSEA come from the germline V gene. CDR3 length: 9 amino acids. The CDR3 sequence is CSDGYGYTF. For the CDR3, the DNA is TGCAGCGACGGGTATGGCTACACCTTC.

The chain employs TRBV6-5 and TRBJ1-2; possibly TRBD1 for D (6 bases). The germline V gene has CDR1 MNHEY and CDR2 SVGAGI. V was trimmed by 6 bases and J by 4 bases, leaving 15 bases between them. The CDR3 contains 14 residues. The CDR3 loop reads CASRPQGKVYGYTF. In DNA, the CDR3 is TGTGCCAGCAGACCGCAGGGGAAAGTCTATGGCTACACCTTC.

The chain links TRBV5-4 to TRBJ1-1, with 7 bases identical to TRBD1. The CDR3 is 15 residues long. The germline gives CDR1 SGHNT, CDR2 YYREEE (reference sequence). After removal of 0 bases from V and 8 bases from J, the junction contained 10 bases not matched to a gene. Written as DNA, the CDR3 is TGTGCCAGCAGCTTGGGAGTAGCTGGGACAGACGAAGCTTTCTTT. Its protein is CASSLGVAGTDEAFF. Full variable domain (outside the CDR3, taken from reference TRBV5-4 and TRBJ1-1): ETGVTQSPTHLIKTRGQQVTLRCSSQSGHNTVSWYQQALGQGPQFIFQYYREEENGRGNFPPRFSGLQFPNYSSELNVNALELDDSALYLCASSLGVAGTDEAFFGQGTRLTVV.

This rearrangement joins TRBV9 to TRBJ1-1; a possible D gene is TRBD1 (6 bases). V lost 4 bases and J 6 bases, leaving 19 bases between the germline ends. The CDR3 spans 15 residues. Germline CDR1 SGDLS, CDR2 YYNGEE. CDR3 loop: CASSPLGGPSAEAFF. The DNA of the CDR3 is TGTGCCAGCAGCCCGCTGGGGGGGCCCTCGGCTGAAGCTTTCTTT.

CDR3: CSSLGAGATDTQYF. The CDR3 nucleotides are TGCAGCTCCCTCGGGGCGGGGGCCACAGATACGCAGTATTTT. This chain uses TRBV29-1 with TRBJ2-3; D is perhaps TRBD2 (7 bases). The V end was cut by 8 bases, the J end by 2 bases, with 17 bases between. The CDR3 has 14 residues. Germline V gene data show CDR1 as SQVTM and CDR2 as ANQGSEA.

This chain uses TRBV30 with TRBJ1-6, with D unresolved. The V gene's germline CDR1 is GTSNPN and CDR2 SVGIG (reference sequence). With 1 base removed from V and 2 bases from J, the gap between germline ends came to 9 bases. CDR3 length: 15 amino acids. CDR3 sequence (DNA): TGTGCCTGGAGTGGTGAGAATACCTATAATTCACCCCTCCACTTT. It yields the protein CAWSGENTYNSPLHF.

In its sample, this clone was seen a few times. The chain employs TRBV30 and TRBJ1-1, with D perhaps TRBD1 (5 bases). Germline lookup yields CDR1 GTSNPN and CDR2 SVGIG (reference sequence). The CDR3 sequence is 12 residues long. V lost 0 bases, J lost 7 bases, and 9 bases lay in between. CDR3 in DNA: TGTGCCTGGAGTGTAAGACAGATTGAAGCTTTCTTT. Translated: CAWSVRQIEAFF.

V is TRBV28 and J is TRBJ1-1; weak D call: TRBD1 (6 bases). V was trimmed by 3 bases and J by 9 bases, leaving 8 bases between them. Per germline, CDR1 MDHEN and CDR2 SYDVKM. The CDR3 sequence is 11 residues long. The DNA for the CDR3 is TGTGCCAGCAGTTTCTGGGGGCAAGCTTTCTTT. Translation gives CASSFWGQAFF.

The table lists this clone with a few counts. The chain is built from TRBV5-6 and TRBJ1-5; D gene ambiguous. This CDR3 contains 17 residues. The V gene's germline CDR1 is SGHDT and CDR2 YYEEEE. Trimming removed 2 bases at V and 7 bases at J, with 22 bases between. In nucleotides, the CDR3 is TGTGCCAGCAGCTTAAGGGAGGGAAGATGGGAAATGCAGCCCCAGCATTTT. It is translated as CASSLREGRWEMQPQHF.

The chain joins TRBV6-5 to TRBJ1-1; possible D gene TRBD1, 6 bases. The V end lost 2 bases, the J end lost 4 bases, and 17 bases lay between the germline ends. CDR1 is MNHEY, CDR2 SVGAGI, per germline. The CDR3 is 16 amino acids. The DNA of the CDR3 is TGTGCCAGCAGTTACGGGACAATCTACGGAGGCACTGAAGCTTTCTTT. It encodes CASSYGTIYGGTEAFF.

To note about this clone: In the same sample, other DNA sequences code for this CDR3. This sequence joins TRBV2 and TRBJ2-2, with D possibly TRBD2 on 5 matching bases. The germline CDR1 and CDR2 sequences are SNHLY and FYNNEI. This CDR3 contains 13 residues. V was shortened by 3 bases and J by 5 bases, with 7 bases between the two germline ends. The CDR3 nucleotides read TGTGCCAGCAGTGACCGGGGAACCGGGGAGCTGTTTTTT. Its protein is CASSDRGTGELFF.

This chain joins TRBV11-2 and TRBJ2-3; 11 bases line up with TRBD1. CDR3 length: 14 residues. The ends lost 5 bases at V and 3 bases at J; junction bases unmatched: 1. Germline loops: CDR1 SGHAT, CDR2 FQNNGV. The CDR3 protein is CASSRDRGTDTQYF. DNA for the CDR3: TGTGCCAGCAGCCGGGACAGGGGGACAGATACGCAGTATTTT.

This clone has a single count. This sequence joins TRBV4-2 and TRBJ2-2, with 9 nucleotides matching TRBD1. Unmatched junction bases numbered 9, after V lost 2 bases and J lost 5 bases. Germline-derived CDR1 and CDR2 are LGHNA and YNFKEQ. The CDR3 extends over 17 amino acids. Written as DNA, the CDR3 is TGTGCCAGCAGCCAATCCGGGACAGGGTCGTTGACCGGGGAGCTGTTTTTT. It is translated as CASSQSGTGSLTGELFF.